This section outlines one TCR beta chain sequence together with its context. Its matching antigen is unknown. Sorting that relied on CD45RO/CCR7/CD25/CD127/CD95/CD27 yielded CD4+ naive, central memory, regulatory and stem cell-like memory cells. Trimming shortened V by 6 bases and J by 4 bases, and 15 bases separated the two germline ends. The CDR3 consists of 14 residues. Germline V lookup: CDR1 MDHEN, CDR2 SYDVKM. The data originate from a study of beta chain features in type 1 diabetes. Study-wide results and limits: TCRB CDR3s from Type 1 diabetes patients were moderately but significantly shorter in all four CD4+ subsets.

Every isolated RNA sample was fully reverse transcribed, so sequencing captured expressed TCRB transcripts. Method: immunoSEQ multiplex PCR; TCRdb's copy keeps in-frame clones and lacks some. The data contain hundreds of thousands of clones, around 12% of them singletons. Specimen: naive CD4+ T cells from blood. This chain joins TRBV28 and TRBJ1-2; D is uncertain. The origin of this receptor is a woman under 30 with type 1 diabetes. The CDR3, as DNA: TGTGCCAGCAGCCCTGCGGAGGCCACCTATGGCTACACCTTC. As protein: CASSPAEATYGYTF.